This T cell receptor beta chain was recovered during a study of radiotherapy plus CTLA-4 blockade in lung cancer. Across the whole study: Patients showed objective responses in about a sixth of cases, and disease control was achieved by about 31%. Study-level points and caveats: Response was reportedly best predicted by early blood T cell clone dynamics, with interferon-beta.

J gave up 4 bases and V 4 bases, and 2 bases lay outside the gene matches. The CDR3 loop spans 15 amino acids. Germline V gene lookup returns CDR1 SGDLS and CDR2 YYNGEE. Concerning this clone itself: Its antigen remains unknown.

The protocol was immunoSEQ multiplex PCR, while the TCRdb copy is restricted to in-frame clones and leaves out a portion. Counted here are more than 90,000 clones, roughly 77% occurring once; the ten biggest clones make up around 3.3%. This sequence joins TRBV9 and TRBJ2-5; 15 nucleotides match TRBD2. The sample was peripheral blood, taken from a patient treated with radiotherapy plus ipilimumab. This clonotype originated in a human donor with non-small cell lung cancer that progressed on radiotherapy plus ipilimumab. Some clones in this sample may be carry-over from other donors' samples. CDR3 region: CASSPGLAGGETQYF. As DNA, the CDR3 is TGTGCCAGCAGCCCGGGACTAGCGGGGGGAGAGACCCAGTACTTC.